This T cell receptor (beta chain) is drawn from a study of CD4 T cells in relation to SARS-CoV-2 and coronaviruses. Study context: PBMCs were cultured with antigen for roughly 10 days before TCR beta sequencing.

Unexposed donor CD4+ T cells date from about 2011-2019, before the COVID-19 pandemic. After ten to eleven days of culture, CD4+ T cells were isolated. As cell numbers allowed, unexposed-donor CD4+ T cells faced SARS-CoV-2 S/N and four cold-coronavirus spikes. The sample holds one count of this clone. Its antigen is currently unknown. Profiled with immunoSEQ multiplex PCR; TCRdb holds only in-frame clones, not every one. The repertoire includes about 29,000 clones, about 76% of them detected once, and around 17% sits in the top ten. Sequencing was carried out using CD4+ T cells from PBMCs, cultured in vitro. The clonotype comes from a human donor in good health.

The DNA of the CDR3 is TGTGCCAGCAGGCCCGGCTCCGGGACAGGGGGCAATCAGCCCCAGCATTTT. As protein: CASRPGSGTGGNQPQHF. The rearrangement links TRBV2 to TRBJ1-5, with 10 bases that match TRBD1. The length of the CDR3 is 17 residues. V was clipped by 6 bases and J by 2 bases; unmatched bases: 10. Germline V gives CDR1 SNHLY, CDR2 FYNNEI.